The subject of this entry is one TCR beta chain. Sequencing used immunoSEQ multiplex PCR; TCRdb keeps in-frame clones, though not all of them. The sample has roughly 28,000 clones, approximately 85% seen once. The germline V gene has CDR1 MNHNY and CDR2 SVGAGI (reference sequence). Between the trimmed V and J ends, which lost 6 bases and 4 bases, there was a span of 12 bases. The CDR3 covers 13 residues. These data originate in a study of multiple sclerosis patients with progressive multifocal leukoencephalopathy. Time point noted: time of PML onset. Natalizumab-treated patients developed PML between roughly 16 and 56 months into natalizumab therapy.

The specimen comprised PBMCs, sampled from a patient treated with natalizumab. The chain is built from TRBV6-6 and TRBJ2-5, with D perhaps given as TRBD1 or TRBD2 (6 bases each). This TCR came from a woman in her twenties or thirties with progressive multifocal leukoencephalopathy. CDR3 DNA: TGTGCCAGCAGCCCGGGGGCGCGAGAGACCCAGTACTTC. It is translated as CASSPGARETQYF.